The rows below give T cell receptor beta chains drawn from one sample of a study of T cell responses to AZD1222 COVID-19 vaccine. TCRdb keeps only in-frame clones here, not all; method: immunoSEQ multiplex PCR. The table lists 150,000 or so clones, 70% to 90% of them singletons. Sequencing used peripheral blood, obtained on day 0 of MenACWY control vaccination. These receptor sequences come from an adult in good health. Each CDR3 is given with its conserved first and last residue. A D gene is named only where the DNA matches it firmly. Rows may omit the clone size; those that give it use once, few, many or a size class.

D	V	J	size	CDR3	DNA
NA	TRBV6-1	TRBJ2-1	NA	CASSEIGGLVEQFF	TGTGCCAGCAGTGAAATTGGAGGCCTAGTTGAGCAGTTCTTC
TRBD1	TRBV2	TRBJ2-1	NA	CASKGQGGNEQFF	TGTGCCAGCAAGGGACAGGGGGGGAATGAGCAGTTCTTC
NA	TRBV18	TRBJ1-3	NA	CASSPGISGNTIYF	TGTGCCAGCTCACCCGGGATCTCTGGAAACACCATATATTTT
TRBD1	TRBV28	TRBJ2-2	once	CASSSTGGSNTGELFF	TGTGCCAGCAGTTCAACAGGGGGCTCGAACACCGGGGAGCTGTTTTTT
NA	TRBV27	TRBJ1-6	NA	CASSLSTWGRADNSPLHF	TGTGCCAGCAGTTTATCGACGTGGGGCAGGGCGGATAATTCACCCCTCCACTTT
NA	TRBV2	TRBJ1-1	NA	CASSDGPHTEAFF	TGTGCCAGCAGTGACGGGCCCCACACTGAAGCTTTCTTT
NA	TRBV4-1	TRBJ2-5	once	CASSQDWGDSRETQYF	TGCGCCAGCAGCCAAGATTGGGGGGACAGCAGAGAGACCCAGTACTTC
NA	TRBV5-5	TRBJ1-1	NA	CASSTPGRDTEAFF	TGTGCCAGCAGTACTCCTGGACGGGACACTGAAGCTTTCTTT
NA	TRBV3-1/TRBV3-2	TRBJ2-2	NA	CASSQGAVRKELFF	TGTGCCAGCAGCCAAGGGGCAGTGAGGAAAGAGCTGTTTTTT
NA	TRBV2	TRBJ1-6	NA	CASKNQYGNSPLHF	TGTGCCAGCAAGAATCAATACGGGAATTCACCCCTCCACTTT
NA	TRBV7-3	TRBJ1-1	NA	CASSPGRDTEAFF	TGTGCCAGCAGCCCGGGGAGGGACACTGAAGCTTTCTTT
NA	TRBV6-1	TRBJ1-5	NA	CASSEVPPGGPTEEHF	TGTGCCAGCAGTGAAGTGCCCCCCGGGGGCCCGACGGAGGAGCATTTT
NA	TRBV12-3/TRBV12-4	TRBJ2-1	NA	CASSFRQRDEQFF	TGTGCCAGCAGTTTCCGACAGCGCGATGAGCAGTTCTTC
NA	TRBV11-3	TRBJ2-1	NA	CASRDPSRAEQFF	TGTGCCAGCAGGGATCCAAGTAGGGCTGAGCAGTTCTTC
TRBD2	TRBV24-1	TRBJ2-5	NA	CATSFSSGGAQYF	TGTGCCACCAGTTTCTCGTCGGGGGGTGCCCAGTACTTC
TRBD2	TRBV7-8	TRBJ2-1	NA	CASTSGAGDFNEQFF	TGTGCCAGCACCAGTGGGGCGGGGGATTTCAATGAGCAGTTCTTC
TRBD2	TRBV6-1	TRBJ2-3	NA	CASSEWASGTQYF	TGTGCCAGCAGTGAATGGGCTAGCGGAACGCAGTATTTT
NA	TRBV5-4	TRBJ1-4	NA	CASSLDRENWEKLFF	TGTGCCAGCAGCTTGGACAGGGAGAATTGGGAAAAACTGTTTTTT
NA	TRBV6-6	TRBJ1-1	NA	CASVLTVNTEAFF	TGTGCCAGCGTACTGACGGTGAACACTGAAGCTTTCTTT
NA	TRBV7-3	TRBJ2-6	NA	CASSLMGRASGANVLTF	TGTGCCAGCAGCTTAATGGGACGGGCCTCTGGGGCCAACGTCCTGACTTTC
NA	TRBV9	TRBJ2-1	NA	CASSALGWLNEQFF	TGTGCCAGCAGCGCACTGGGCTGGCTAAATGAGCAGTTCTTC
NA	TRBV6-6	TRBJ1-5	NA	CASSTGRASNQPQHF	TGTGCCAGCAGTACGGGACGGGCTAGCAATCAGCCCCAGCATTTT
TRBD1	TRBV2	TRBJ1-6	NA	CASSSLTWTGLNSPLHF	TGTGCCAGCAGTTCATTGACTTGGACAGGGCTTAATTCACCCCTCCACTTT
NA	TRBV2	TRBJ2-7	few	CASSEGTYSSYEQYF	TGTGCCAGCAGTGAAGGGACGTATTCGTCCTACGAGCAGTACTTC
TRBD2	TRBV5-1	TRBJ2-1	few	CASSPEAGSYNEQFF	TGCGCCAGCAGCCCTGAAGCGGGATCCTACAATGAGCAGTTCTTC
TRBD1	TRBV27	TRBJ1-2	NA	CASSTDRSTYGYTF	TGTGCCAGCAGTACGGACAGGTCGACCTATGGCTACACCTTC